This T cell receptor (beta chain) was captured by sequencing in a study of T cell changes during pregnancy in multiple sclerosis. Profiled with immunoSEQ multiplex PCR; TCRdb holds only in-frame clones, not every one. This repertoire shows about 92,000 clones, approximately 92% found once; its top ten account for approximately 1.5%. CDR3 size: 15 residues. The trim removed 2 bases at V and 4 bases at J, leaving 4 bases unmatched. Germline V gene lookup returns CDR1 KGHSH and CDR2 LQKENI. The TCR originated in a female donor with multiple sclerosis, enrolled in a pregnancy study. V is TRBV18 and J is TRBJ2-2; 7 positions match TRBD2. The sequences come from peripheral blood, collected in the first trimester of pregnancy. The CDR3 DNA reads TGTGCCAGCTCACCAAAGCCTAGCGGCACCGGGGAGCTGTTTTTT. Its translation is CASSPKPSGTGELFF.